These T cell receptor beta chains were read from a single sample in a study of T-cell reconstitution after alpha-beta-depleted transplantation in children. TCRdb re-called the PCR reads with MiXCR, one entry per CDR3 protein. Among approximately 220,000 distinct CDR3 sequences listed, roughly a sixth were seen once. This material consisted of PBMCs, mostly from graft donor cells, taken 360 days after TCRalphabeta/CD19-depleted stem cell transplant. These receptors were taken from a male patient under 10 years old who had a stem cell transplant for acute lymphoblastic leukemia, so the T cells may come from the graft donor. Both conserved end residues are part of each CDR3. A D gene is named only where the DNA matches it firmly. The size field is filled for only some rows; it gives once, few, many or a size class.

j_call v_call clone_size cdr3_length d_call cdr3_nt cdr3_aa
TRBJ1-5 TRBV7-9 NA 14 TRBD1 TGTGCCAGCGGAGACAGGGGCCTCCATCAGCCCCAGCATTTT CASGDRGLHQPQHF
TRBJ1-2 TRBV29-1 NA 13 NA TGCAGCGTTGAAATACGGGACAACTATGGCTACACCTTC CSVEIRDNYGYTF
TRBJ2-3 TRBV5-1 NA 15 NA TGCGCCAGCAGCTTGGGGCAGGAGGGAACAGATACGCAGTATTTT CASSLGQEGTDTQYF
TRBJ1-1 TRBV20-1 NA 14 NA TGCAGTGCGAGACTTACCCTACGGAACACTGAAGCTTTCTTT CSARLTLRNTEAFF
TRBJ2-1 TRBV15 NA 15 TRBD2 TGTGCCACCAGCAGAGGGACTAGCTGGAGCGATGAGCAGTTCTTC CATSRGTSWSDEQFF
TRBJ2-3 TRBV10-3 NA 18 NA TGTGCCACAAAGAATCCGTCGGCCCGGGAGAAAGAAACAGATACGCAGTATTTT CATKNPSAREKETDTQYF
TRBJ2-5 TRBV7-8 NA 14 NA TGTGCCAGCAGCTTAGGACTTCGCCAAGAGACCCAGTACTTC CASSLGLRQETQYF
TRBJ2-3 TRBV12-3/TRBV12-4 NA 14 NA TGTGCCAGCAAAAGAATAGAGAGCACAGATACGCAGTATTTT CASKRIESTDTQYF
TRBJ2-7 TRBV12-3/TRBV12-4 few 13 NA TGTGCCAGCAGTTTACGGGCAGGGTTCGAGCAGTACTTC CASSLRAGFEQYF
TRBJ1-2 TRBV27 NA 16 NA TGTGCCAGCAGTTTTCGATCAGGGCCTGGGTACTATGGCTACACCTTC CASSFRSGPGYYGYTF
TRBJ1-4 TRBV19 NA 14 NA TGTGCCAGTAGTGGGAGTAGAACTAATGAAAAACTGTTTTTT CASSGSRTNEKLFF
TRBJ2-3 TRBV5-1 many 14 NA TGCGCCAGCAGCCCCGGGGGCGGCACAGATACGCAGTATTTT CASSPGGGTDTQYF
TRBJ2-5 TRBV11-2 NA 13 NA TGTGCCAGCAGCTTAGTGCAGGAAGAGACCCAGTACTTC CASSLVQEETQYF
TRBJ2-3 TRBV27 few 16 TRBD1 TGTGCCAGCAGTATTGGACAGGGGGGCCCTTCAGATACGCAGTATTTT CASSIGQGGPSDTQYF
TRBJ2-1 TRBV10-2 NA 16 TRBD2 TGCGCCAGCAGTGAGGCCCTACTAGCGGGGGGGCCTGGTGAGTTCTTC CASSEALLAGGPGEFF
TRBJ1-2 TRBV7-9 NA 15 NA TGTGCCAGCAGCTTAGTGGAACAGGGTTCTCATGGCTACACCTTC CASSLVEQGSHGYTF
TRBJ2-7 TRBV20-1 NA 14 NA TGCAGTGCCGATCCCGGGACTTTCTCCTACGAGCAGTACTTC CSADPGTFSYEQYF
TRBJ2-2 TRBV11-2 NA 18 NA TGTGCCAGCACTCTCGGGGGAGCCCGGATTAAGACCACCGGGGAGCTGTTTTTT CASTLGGARIKTTGELFF
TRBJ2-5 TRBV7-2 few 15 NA TGTGCCAGCAGCGTCCTAGGGGGGGCCTGGGAGACCCAGTACTTC CASSVLGGAWETQYF
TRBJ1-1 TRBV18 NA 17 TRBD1 TGTGCCAGCTCACCCGTCTTCGGGACAGGGGTGAACACTGAAGCTTTCTTT CASSPVFGTGVNTEAFF
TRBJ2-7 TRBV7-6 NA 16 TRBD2 TGTGCCAGCAGCTTGGGTCAGGGAGGGAGCTCCTACGAGCAGTACTTC CASSLGQGGSSYEQYF
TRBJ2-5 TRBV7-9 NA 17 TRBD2 TGTGCCAGCAGCTGGCCTAGCGGGGACACTGCACAAGAGACCCAGTACTTC CASSWPSGDTAQETQYF
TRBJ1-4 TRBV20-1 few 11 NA TGCAGTGCTCACACACCAGAAAAACTGTTTTTT CSAHTPEKLFF
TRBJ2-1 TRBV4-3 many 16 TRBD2 TGCGCCAGCAGCCCACAACTAGCGGGCAACTACAATGAGCAGTTCTTC CASSPQLAGNYNEQFF
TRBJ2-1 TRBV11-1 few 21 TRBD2 TGTGCCAGCAGCTTGATAGCGGGGCCTAGCGGGGGCCCCAGCTCCTACAATGAGCAGTTCTTC CASSLIAGPSGGPSSYNEQFF
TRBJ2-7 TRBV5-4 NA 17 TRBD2 TGTGCCAGCAGCCCTATAGCGGGGGGGGCTCCATCCTACGAGCAGTACTTC CASSPIAGGAPSYEQYF
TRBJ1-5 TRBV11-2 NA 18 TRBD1 TGTGCCAGCAGCTTAGAGGGACAGGGTCCTTACAGCAATCAGCCCCAGCATTTT CASSLEGQGPYSNQPQHF
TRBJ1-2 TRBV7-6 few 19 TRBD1 TGTGCCAGCGGACCCGGGACAGGGGGCCGAAAGAGGAGTAACTATGGCTACACCTTC CASGPGTGGRKRSNYGYTF
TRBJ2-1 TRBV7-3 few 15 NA TGTGCCAGCAGCCCCGAGGGAGGACGGTACAATGAGCAGTTCTTC CASSPEGGRYNEQFF
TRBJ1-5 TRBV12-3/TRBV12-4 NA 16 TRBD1 TGTGCCAGCAGTTTCACAGGGGGCAAGGGCAATCAGCCCCAGCATTTT CASSFTGGKGNQPQHF
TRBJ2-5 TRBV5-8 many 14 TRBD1 TGTGCCAGCAGCACAACAGGGGGCCGGGAGACCCAGTACTTC CASSTTGGRETQYF
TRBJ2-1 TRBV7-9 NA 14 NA TGTGCCAGCAGCTTATACAGGGTAGGGAATGAGCAGTTCTTC CASSLYRVGNEQFF
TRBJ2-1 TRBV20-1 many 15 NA TGCAGTGCTAGATGGGGTAGCCTGCCCTACAATGAGCAGTTCTTC CSARWGSLPYNEQFF
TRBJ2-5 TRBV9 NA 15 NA TGTGCCAGCAGCCCCCGGGGAGGGGGTGAAGAGACCCAGTACTTC CASSPRGGGEETQYF
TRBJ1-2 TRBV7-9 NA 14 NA TGTGCCAGCAGCTTAGCGGGAGCGGACTATGGCTACACCTTC CASSLAGADYGYTF
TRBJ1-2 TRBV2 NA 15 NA TGTGCCAGCAGTGAACGGGTCGGGGCCTACTATGGCTACACCTTC CASSERVGAYYGYTF
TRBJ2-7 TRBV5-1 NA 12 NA TGCGCCAGCAGCCACAGGGTTGGCGAGCAGTACTTC CASSHRVGEQYF
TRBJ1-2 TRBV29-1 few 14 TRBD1 TGCAGCGTTGAAGATCCCCAGGGGGCTTTTGGCTACACCTTC CSVEDPQGAFGYTF
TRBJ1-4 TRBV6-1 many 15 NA TGTGCCAGCGGTACACAGGGATTGGTTAATGAAAAACTGTTTTTT CASGTQGLVNEKLFF
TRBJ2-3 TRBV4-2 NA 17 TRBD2 TGTGCCAGCAGCCCCCCTCGTGGGACTAGCGGCACAGATACGCAGTATTTT CASSPPRGTSGTDTQYF
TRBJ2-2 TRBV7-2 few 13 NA TGTGCCAGCAGCTTGCCCCTGACCGGGGAGCTGTTTTTT CASSLPLTGELFF